This T cell receptor (beta chain) was sequenced during a study of blood T cell dynamics during melanoma immunotherapy. Sample time point: week 3, after first cycle of checkpoint inhibitor. Libraries were prepared by immunoSEQ multiplex PCR; TCRdb keeps only in-frame clonotypes and omits some of them. Counted here are around 10,000 clones, over 70% occurring once; the ten biggest clones make up 6.5% to 7%. Sequenced here: blood, sampled from a patient treated with checkpoint blockade. The sequence came from a human donor with melanoma.

The CDR3 DNA reads TGTGCCAGCAGCAAGGACAGGGCAAATGAGCAGTTCTTC. Amino acid sequence: CASSKDRANEQFF. The V and J genes are TRBV11-3 and TRBJ2-1, with TRBD1 matching 8 bases. J gave up 7 bases and V 5 bases, and 4 bases lay outside the gene matches. The CDR3 runs 13 residues. Germline V gives CDR1 SGHNT, CDR2 YENEEA.